This entry concerns a single T cell receptor (beta chain). One junction end does not reproduce the germline sequence, and a read error may be involved. Produced via immunoSEQ multiplex PCR; TCRdb's table is partial and in-frame only. The sample records around 250,000 clones, 80% to 90% being singletons. Germline-derived CDR1 and CDR2 are SGHRS and YFSETQ. The CDR3 spans 14 residues. These data belong to a study of blood T cell repertoires in COVID-19. Sequencing used PBMCs or T cells enriched from blood (not recorded which). The rearrangement uses TRBV5-1 and TRBJ1-6; maybe TRBD1 (5 bases). This TCR came from a woman aged 40 to 55 who had been exposed to COVID-19. The chain's CDR3 is CASTLQGLNSPLHF. The CDR3 DNA reads as TGTGCCAGCACCTTGCAGGGCCTAAATTCACCCCTCCACTTT.